This T cell receptor beta chain was found in a study of Ad26.COV2.S vaccination and SARS-CoV-2 variants (dated by TCRdb to about 2021). Broadly, across the study: Donors in the vaccine arm were drawn from COV1001, a multicentre, randomized, double-blind, placebo-controlled phase I-IIa trial testing Ad26.COV2.S in healthy adults. The TCR-sequenced set comprised approximately 30 samples: around 20 Ad26.COV2.S vaccine recipients, 5 placebo recipients and 8 SARS-CoV-2 convalescent individuals. Participants in the trial were split at random into five groups of five each, receiving low-dose or high-dose Ad26.COV2.S once or twice, or else placebo on both occasions. The specificity and breadth of SARS-CoV-2-reactive T cell receptors after Ad26.COV2.S vaccination were assessed by TCRbeta repertoire sequencing. Dosing of Ad26.COV2.S was intramuscular, at either 5x10^10 or 1x10^11 viral particles, delivered as one shot or as two shots spaced 56 days apart. Investigators remained blinded to trial group allocation during experiments and outcome assessment.

The full study reports these points: Comparable non-spike TCR breadth was observed between vaccine and placebo recipients, consistent with only spike being contained in the vaccine. The authors noted that total T cell responses may have been underestimated by the TCR breadth and depth analyses. Spike-specific TCR breadth was higher in Ad26.COV2.S recipients than in placebo recipients (P = 0.0014). The study was not powered for comparison of responses between vaccine doses or regimens. After vaccination, spike-specific CD8+ and CD4+ T cell responses were reported to show substantial breadth.

The immunoSEQ Assay was the method used to sequence TCRbeta CDR3 regions. After extraction, genomic DNA underwent amplification by bias-controlled multiplex PCR, followed by high-throughput sequencing. Concerning the study's data processing: Collapsing and filtering of sequences were performed to quantify the absolute abundance of each unique TCRbeta CDR3 region. Usable DNA was measured by amplifying reference genes present in all nucleated cells, and TCRbeta template counts were normalized to that usable DNA to estimate T cell fraction. Repertoire TCRs were annotated as SARS-CoV-2-specific when V gene, CDR3 amino acid sequence and J gene were exactly matched to a known reactive TCR set. The reference SARS-CoV-2 TCR set was obtained from MIRA and was filtered for enrichment in COVID-19-positive ImmuneCODE repertoires, whereby public or cross-reactive TCRs were removed. Using the MIRA antigens, annotated TCRs were further analysed by specific ORF or by position within an ORF. Breadth was defined as annotated unique rearrangements over total unique productive rearrangements; depth was the summed frequency of those rearrangements. Two-sided Wilcoxon rank-sum tests were applied when comparing TCR breadth between groups. What TCRdb holds here is the immuneACCESS table cut down to in-frame rearrangements. Part of the clones is not present; checked against another copy, under half of the missing clones reflect an unresolved V gene, and the others are unexplained. The V and J calls and clone size are taken from that table; D and trimming were inferred from the DNA. The sample table shows about 400,000 clones, and approximately 91% are seen once. 1.5% to 2% of the sample is taken by the ten largest.

The CDR3, cysteine through phenylalanine, is 14 amino acids long. Kept here is only the CDR3 DNA, which spans 42 bases and is read in frame from base 1. The germline V gene yields SGHRS for CDR1 and YFSETQ for CDR2. A distance of 10 bases separates the germline ends of V and J, which lose 4 bases and 0 bases respectively. This clone showed up just a few times. No cognate antigen has been identified for it. No much larger clonotype is one base removed from it; base qualities were not supplied. Read against the paper, the sample's treatment or condition label means: around 19 received Ad26.COV2.S at low or high dose, single or two shots; about 5 received placebo; per-sample allocation not given. Repertoires of vaccine and placebo recipients were sequenced from samples taken on day 63 after the first injection. Between 29 July and 7 August 2020, Cohort 1b enrolled about two dozen adults aged 18-55 years at one site in Boston, USA. Ad26.COV2.S consisted of a replication-incompetent adenovirus type 26 vector by which a prefusion-stabilized SARS-CoV-2 spike protein from the original Wuhan strain was expressed.

Source: peripheral blood, taken in a trial of Ad26.COV2.S vaccine versus placebo. This receptor was obtained from a person aged 18-60 years who received the Ad26.COV2.S COVID-19 vaccine or a placebo. The chain is assembled from TRBV5-1 and TRBJ1-1; D gene: possibly TRBD1, on 5 matching bases. At the DNA level, the sequence is TGCGCCAGCAGCCGATGGACACTGAACACTGAAGCTTTCTTT. Translated, it gives CASSRWTLNTEAFF.